Listed below are T cell receptor beta chains from one sample, sequenced in a study of shared clonotypes between healthy human individuals. Profiled with immunoSEQ multiplex PCR; TCRdb holds only in-frame clones, not every one. The data hold approximately 1,000,000 clones, with around three quarters observed a single time. Sequenced: memory CD4+ T cells from PBMCs. These receptors all stem from a man younger than 35 in good health. Some clones in this sample may be carry-over from other donors' samples. Each CDR3 is given with its conserved first and last residue. D genes are given only for firm matches. Rows may omit the clone size; those that give it use once, few, many or a size class.

D: -; V: TRBV1; size: -; J: TRBJ2-7; DNA: TGCACCAGCAGCCAGCTCCTCTCCGGCCGCGGGGCCCCTTACGAGCAGTACTTC; CDR3: CTSSQLLSGRGAPYEQYF
D: -; V: TRBV27; size: -; J: TRBJ1-1; DNA: TGTGCCAGCAGTTCCGGACAGACACCTTTCTTT; CDR3: CASSSGQTPFF
D: -; V: TRBV7-3; size: -; J: TRBJ2-2; DNA: TGTGCCAGCAGCTTAGGGTTAAACATCGGGGAGCTGTTTTTT; CDR3: CASSLGLNIGELFF
D: -; V: TRBV4-3; size: -; J: TRBJ2-3; DNA: TGCGCCAGCAGCCAAGATCCTTTGACAGATACGCAGTATTTT; CDR3: CASSQDPLTDTQYF
D: -; V: TRBV15; size: -; J: TRBJ2-1; DNA: TGTGCCACCAGCAGAGAAGATGAGCAGTTCTTC; CDR3: CATSREDEQFF
D: -; V: TRBV9; size: -; J: TRBJ1-1; DNA: TGTGCCAGCAGCGTAGTAATGAACACTGAAGCTTTCTTT; CDR3: CASSVVMNTEAFF
D: -; V: TRBV5-1; size: -; J: TRBJ2-7; DNA: TGCGCCAGCAGCCCGGACAGCCAGACTTCCTACGAGCAGTACTTC; CDR3: CASSPDSQTSYEQYF
D: -; V: TRBV2; size: once; J: TRBJ2-7; DNA: TGTGCCAGCAGTGCTTACGAGCAGTACTTC; CDR3: CASSAYEQYF
D: -; V: TRBV28; size: -; J: TRBJ1-2; DNA: TGTGCCAGCAGTTTTCACGGGGGGAACTATGGCTACACCTTC; CDR3: CASSFHGGNYGYTF
D: -; V: TRBV25-1; size: -; J: TRBJ2-3; DNA: TGTGCCAGCAGTGAACCTGAGACAGATACGCAGTATTTT; CDR3: CASSEPETDTQYF
D: TRBD2; V: TRBV10-3; size: -; J: TRBJ2-7; DNA: TGTGCCATCAGTGAGGAAACTAGCGGGGCTAACGAGCAGTACTTC; CDR3: CAISEETSGANEQYF
D: -; V: TRBV10-1; size: -; J: TRBJ2-6; DNA: TGCGCCAGCAGTAGAAGTTTGATCGCACAAAGTCGGGCCAACGTCCTGACTTTC; CDR3: CASSRSLIAQSRANVLTF
D: TRBD1; V: TRBV5-1; size: once; J: TRBJ1-1; DNA: TGCGCCAGCAGCCCCGGGACAGGGACTGAAGCTTTCTTT; CDR3: CASSPGTGTEAFF
D: -; V: TRBV27; size: few; J: TRBJ2-7; DNA: TGTGCCAGCAGTCCCCTTCCAAAGAACTACGAGCAGTACTTC; CDR3: CASSPLPKNYEQYF
D: -; V: TRBV28; size: -; J: TRBJ2-1; DNA: TGTGCCAGCAGTTTAACGGGGGCCTACAATGAGCAGTTCTTC; CDR3: CASSLTGAYNEQFF
D: -; V: TRBV27; size: -; J: TRBJ2-5; DNA: TGTGCCAGCAGTTTATCGGGCCCAAGGGAGACCCAGTACTTC; CDR3: CASSLSGPRETQYF
D: TRBD2; V: TRBV30; size: -; J: TRBJ2-7; DNA: TGTGCCCGGGGGGGGGCTTACGAGCAGTACTTC; CDR3: CARGGAYEQYF
D: -; V: TRBV6-5; size: -; J: TRBJ2-7; DNA: TGTGCCAGCAAACTGGACCGCGACTACGAGCAGTACTTC; CDR3: CASKLDRDYEQYF
D: -; V: TRBV30; size: -; J: TRBJ2-5; DNA: TGTGCCTCCGAAACCCACCAAGAGACCCAGTACTTC; CDR3: CASETHQETQYF
D: TRBD1; V: TRBV18; size: once; J: TRBJ1-5; DNA: TGTGCCAGCTCACCGATAACAGGACAGGGTAAACAGCCCCAGCATTTT; CDR3: CASSPITGQGKQPQHF
D: -; V: TRBV29-1; size: -; J: TRBJ2-5; DNA: TGCAGCGTTGTAATCCAGCTGGGAGAGACCCAGTACTTC; CDR3: CSVVIQLGETQYF
D: -; V: TRBV14; size: -; J: TRBJ2-7; DNA: TGTGCCAGCAGCCGGGGACGAGACGCCAGCGAGCAGTACTTC; CDR3: CASSRGRDASEQYF
D: -; V: TRBV5-1; size: -; J: TRBJ1-1; DNA: TGCGCCAGCAGCCTCTCCCGGTTAGGACAGACTACGAAGAACACTGAAGCTTTCTTT; CDR3: CASSLSRLGQTTKNTEAFF
D: -; V: TRBV11-2; size: -; J: TRBJ1-1; DNA: TGTGCCAGCAGCTTAGCTCCGGAGGGCACTGAAGCTTTCTTT; CDR3: CASSLAPEGTEAFF
D: -; V: TRBV2; size: many; J: TRBJ1-5; DNA: TGTGCCAGCACCGAAACAGCCGCCGAGTGGCCCCAGCATTTT; CDR3: CASTETAAEWPQHF
D: -; V: TRBV16; size: -; J: TRBJ2-3; DNA: TGTGCCAGCAGCCAATCCGACTATGAGGATACGCAGTATTTT; CDR3: CASSQSDYEDTQYF
D: -; V: TRBV6-5; size: -; J: TRBJ1-2; DNA: TGTGCCACCAGAGCTTCCCAGCGGGGCTACACCTTC; CDR3: CATRASQRGYTF
D: -; V: TRBV5-1; size: -; J: TRBJ2-5; DNA: TGCGCCAGCAGCTTATTCCGGTCGGGGGAGACCCAGTACTTC; CDR3: CASSLFRSGETQYF
D: TRBD2; V: TRBV4-2; size: -; J: TRBJ2-3; DNA: TGTGCCAGCAGCCCGTATAGCGGGAGGGCCGGCACAGATACGCAGTATTTT; CDR3: CASSPYSGRAGTDTQYF
D: TRBD1; V: TRBV7-2; size: -; J: TRBJ2-5; DNA: TGTGCCAGCAGCTTAGGTCAGGGGGTGGAGACCCAGTACTTC; CDR3: CASSLGQGVETQYF
D: -; V: TRBV2; size: -; J: TRBJ2-5; DNA: TGTGCCAGCAGTGAAGCGTGGCCAGACCAAGAGACCCAGTACTTC; CDR3: CASSEAWPDQETQYF
D: TRBD2; V: TRBV4-1; size: -; J: TRBJ2-5; DNA: TGCGCCAGCAGCCAAAGTGAGGCTAGCGGAGAGACCCAGTACTTC; CDR3: CASSQSEASGETQYF
D: -; V: TRBV7-9; size: -; J: TRBJ2-2; DNA: TGTGCCAGCAGCTTAGGACTCGCGAACACCGGGGAGCTGTTTTTT; CDR3: CASSLGLANTGELFF
D: -; V: TRBV6-1; size: -; J: TRBJ1-4; DNA: TGTGCCAGCAGGGGGACGGGGGGGAATGAAAAACTGTTTTTT; CDR3: CASRGTGGNEKLFF
D: TRBD2; V: TRBV5-1; size: -; J: TRBJ2-1; DNA: TGCGCCAGCAGCTTGTCCCTAGCGGAATACAATGAGCAGTTCTTC; CDR3: CASSLSLAEYNEQFF
D: -; V: TRBV6-6; size: -; J: TRBJ2-5; DNA: TGTGCCAGCAGTTACTCGTTAGCAGAGACCCAGTACTTC; CDR3: CASSYSLAETQYF
D: TRBD2; V: TRBV19; size: -; J: TRBJ2-1; DNA: TGTGCCAGTAGTATAGATTCTCAGCGGGAGGGGACCTACAATGAGCAGTTCTTC; CDR3: CASSIDSQREGTYNEQFF